The TCR beta chain described here comes from a study of CD4+ T cells in melanoma. Broader study findings: Reportedly, melanoma neoantigen-specific CD4+ T cells showed varied differentiation states.

CDR1 is SGDLS, CDR2 YYNGEE, per germline. This CDR3 is 16 amino acids long. Assay: immunoSEQ multiplex PCR; the TCRdb copy retains only in-frame clones and omits some. The sample contains about 50,000 clones, approximately 92% of which appear only once. Of note for this clone: Its antigen remains unidentified.

The chain combines TRBV9 with TRBJ2-5, with TRBD1 matching 9 bases. The assigned J gene may be wrong: the sequence end matches TRBJ2-7 better. The receptor was derived from a human donor with melanoma. The sequenced sample consisted of peripheral blood. CDR3 in amino acids: CASSVGSGTGNYEQYF. CDR3 in DNA: TGTGCCAGCAGCGTAGGTTCCGGGACAGGGAACTACGAGCAGTACTTC.